A selection of T cell receptor beta chains follows, all from one sample in a study of preoperative IRX-2 immunotherapy in early breast cancer. Some clones are missing from TCRdb's copy, which holds only in-frame ones; the method was immunoSEQ multiplex PCR. The sample records about 98,000 clones, more than 80% being singletons. The specimen comprised tumor tissue, sampled after IRX-2 immunotherapy. These receptors all stem from a human donor with breast cancer. Both conserved end residues are part of each CDR3. The D gene is left open where the match is weak. Where a row states a size, it is once, few, many or the class of an expanded clone; other rows omit it.

V gene	D gene	clone size	J gene	CDR3 DNA	CDR3 protein
TRBV11-3	-	-	TRBJ2-7	TGTGCCAGCAGCTTAGTTCCTCAGATGGGCTCGTACGAGCAGTACTTC	CASSLVPQMGSYEQYF
TRBV1	-	-	TRBJ2-1	TGCGCCAGCAGCCATAGGCTAGCGGGAGGATCCAATGAGCAGTTCTTC	CASSHRLAGGSNEQFF
TRBV28	TRBD2	-	TRBJ2-7	TGTGCCAGCAGTTTTGGGGGGGGATACGAGCAGTACTTC	CASSFGGGYEQYF
TRBV4-1	TRBD1	-	TRBJ1-4	TGCGCCAGCAGCGAGGGACAGAAGCTTTATGAAAAACTGTTTTTT	CASSEGQKLYEKLFF
TRBV6-8	-	-	TRBJ2-6	TGTGCCAGCAGTCCTAAGGACAGACCTGGGGCCAACGTCCTGACTTTC	CASSPKDRPGANVLTF
TRBV5-1	-	-	TRBJ2-3	TGCGCCAGCAGCTTGGGCCTAGGTGAGGATAGGGATACGCAGTATTTT	CASSLGLGEDRDTQYF
TRBV11-3	-	-	TRBJ2-1	TGTGCCAGCAGCTTAGGGCAGGGTGAAACGAGTGAGCAGTTCTTC	CASSLGQGETSEQFF
TRBV6-8	TRBD1	-	TRBJ2-2	TGTGCCAGCAGAACCTGGACAGGGTTGACCGGGGAGCTGTTTTTT	CASRTWTGLTGELFF
TRBV7-1	TRBD1	few	TRBJ1-2	TGTGCCAGCAGCGACGGGACAGCCACTAACTATGGCTACACCTTC	CASSDGTATNYGYTF
TRBV5-1	TRBD2	once	TRBJ2-1	TGCGCCAGCAGCTTAGGTCCGGGACTAGGCAATGAGCAGTTCTTC	CASSLGPGLGNEQFF
TRBV15	-	few	TRBJ2-3	TGTGCCACCAGCGCTTACCGGGACGGACGCACAGATACGCAGTATTTT	CATSAYRDGRTDTQYF
TRBV6-8	TRBD1	-	TRBJ2-7	TGTGCCAGCAGTCCCGGGACAGAGTACGAGCAGTACTTC	CASSPGTEYEQYF
TRBV30	-	-	TRBJ2-7	TGTGCCTGGAGTGTACAGCGGTGGAAATCCTACGAGCAGTACTTC	CAWSVQRWKSYEQYF
TRBV4-1	-	once	TRBJ1-2	TGCGCCAGCAGCCCCGGACCGAGTTCGCTAAACTATGGCTACACCTTC	CASSPGPSSLNYGYTF
TRBV29-1	TRBD2	few	TRBJ2-1	TGCAGCGTTGCATTGGCAGGGAGGGGTAATGAGCAGTTCTTC	CSVALAGRGNEQFF
TRBV30	-	-	TRBJ1-4	TGTGCCTGGAGCGCCAGTTCGAGGCCGTTGTTTTTT	CAWSASSRPLFF
TRBV28	TRBD1	-	TRBJ1-2	TGTGCCAGCAGTTTTGGAGGGGGCATCAACTATGGCTACACCTTC	CASSFGGGINYGYTF
TRBV19	-	-	TRBJ1-2	TGTGCCAGTAGTATAGGTGGTGTGGGCGGCTATGGCTACACCTTC	CASSIGGVGGYGYTF
TRBV28	-	many	TRBJ1-4	TGTGCCAGCAAGGATTCTGCCCGGTCGGCGTTTTTT	CASKDSARSAFF
TRBV7-4	-	once	TRBJ2-5	TGTGCCAGCAGCTCTACCCCCCAAGAGACCCAGTACTTC	CASSSTPQETQYF